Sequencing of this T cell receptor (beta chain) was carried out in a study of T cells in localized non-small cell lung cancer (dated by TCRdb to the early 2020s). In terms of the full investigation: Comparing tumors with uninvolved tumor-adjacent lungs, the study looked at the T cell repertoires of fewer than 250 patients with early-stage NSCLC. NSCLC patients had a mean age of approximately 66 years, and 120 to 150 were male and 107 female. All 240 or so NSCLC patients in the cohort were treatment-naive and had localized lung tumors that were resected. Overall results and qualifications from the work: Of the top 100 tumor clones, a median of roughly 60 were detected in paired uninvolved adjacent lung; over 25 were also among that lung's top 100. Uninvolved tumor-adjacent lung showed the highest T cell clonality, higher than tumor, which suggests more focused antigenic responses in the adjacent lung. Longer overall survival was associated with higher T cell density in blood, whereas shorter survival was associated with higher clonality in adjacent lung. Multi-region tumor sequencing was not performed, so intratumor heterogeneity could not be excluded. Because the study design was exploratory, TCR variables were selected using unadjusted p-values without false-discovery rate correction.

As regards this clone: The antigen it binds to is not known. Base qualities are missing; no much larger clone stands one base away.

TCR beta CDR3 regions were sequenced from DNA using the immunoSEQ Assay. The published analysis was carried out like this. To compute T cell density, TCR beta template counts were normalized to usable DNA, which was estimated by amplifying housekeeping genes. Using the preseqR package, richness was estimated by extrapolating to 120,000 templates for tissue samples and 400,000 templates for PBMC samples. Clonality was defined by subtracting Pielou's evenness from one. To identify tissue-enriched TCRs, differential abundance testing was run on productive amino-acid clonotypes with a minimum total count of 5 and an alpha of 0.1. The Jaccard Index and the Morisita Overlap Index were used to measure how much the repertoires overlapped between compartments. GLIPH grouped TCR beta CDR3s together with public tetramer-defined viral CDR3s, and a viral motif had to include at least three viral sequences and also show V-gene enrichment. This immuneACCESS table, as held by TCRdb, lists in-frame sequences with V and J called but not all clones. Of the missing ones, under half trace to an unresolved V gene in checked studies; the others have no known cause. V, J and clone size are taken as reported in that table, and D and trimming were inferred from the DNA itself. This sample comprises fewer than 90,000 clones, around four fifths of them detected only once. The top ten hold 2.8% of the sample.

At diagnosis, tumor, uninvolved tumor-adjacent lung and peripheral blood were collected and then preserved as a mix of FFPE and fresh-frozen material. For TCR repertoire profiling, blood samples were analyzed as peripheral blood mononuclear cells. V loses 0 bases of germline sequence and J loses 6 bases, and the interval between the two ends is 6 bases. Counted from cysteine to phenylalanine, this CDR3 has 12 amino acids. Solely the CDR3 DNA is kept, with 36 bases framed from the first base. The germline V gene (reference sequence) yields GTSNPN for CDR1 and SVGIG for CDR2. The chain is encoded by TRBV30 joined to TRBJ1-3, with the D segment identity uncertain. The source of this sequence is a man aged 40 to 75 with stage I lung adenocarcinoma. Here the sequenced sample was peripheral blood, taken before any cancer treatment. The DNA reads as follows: TGTGCCTGGAGTGTACGGCCAAACACCATATATTTT. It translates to CAWSVRPNTIYF.